The T cell receptor beta chain described here comes from a study of glioma-infiltrating T cells after dendritic cell vaccination. Study conclusions and caveats: Patients with more pretreatment TILs had longer time to progression and survival. Complete blood and tumor specimen sets were limited to few patients.

Primers: 60 V beta forward and 13 J beta reverse. Clones were sequenced by immunoSEQ multiplex PCR, and TCRdb holds only the in-frame ones, with some missing. The table lists around 37,000 clones, 82% of them singletons. On this clone: Its antigen is as yet unknown.

This CDR3 is 15 amino acids long. The germline V gene has CDR1 SGHNT and CDR2 YYREEE (reference sequence). J was trimmed by 4 bases and V by 3 bases; bases with no gene match: 7. The sequenced sample was blood, obtained before dendritic cell vaccination. The receptor comes from a human donor with glioblastoma. The chain is built from TRBV5-4 and TRBJ2-1, with 7 bases matching TRBD2. CDR3 region: CASSSGLPAYNEQFF. DNA for the CDR3: TGTGCCAGCAGCTCGGGACTACCCGCTTACAATGAGCAGTTCTTC.